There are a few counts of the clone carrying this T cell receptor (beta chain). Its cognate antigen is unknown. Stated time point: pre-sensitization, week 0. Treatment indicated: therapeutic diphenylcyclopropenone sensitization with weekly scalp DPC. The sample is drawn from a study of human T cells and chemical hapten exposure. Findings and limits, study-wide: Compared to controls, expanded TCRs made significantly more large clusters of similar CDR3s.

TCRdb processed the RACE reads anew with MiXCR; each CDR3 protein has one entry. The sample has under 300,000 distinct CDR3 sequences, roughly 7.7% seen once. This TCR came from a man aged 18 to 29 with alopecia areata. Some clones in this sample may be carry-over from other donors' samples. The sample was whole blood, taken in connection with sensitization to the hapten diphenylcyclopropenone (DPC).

CDR3: CASSQDRGNTEAFF. CDR3 bases: TGCGCCAGCAGCCAAGACAGGGGGAACACTGAAGCTTTCTTT. The V gene is TRBV4-3, the J gene TRBJ1-1, with D tentatively TRBD1 (6 bases). CDR3 length: 14 residues. V lost 0 bases and J lost 1, with 6 bases in between. Germline V gene sequence: CDR1 LGHNA, CDR2 YSLEER.